This T cell receptor (beta chain) came from a study of human T cells and chemical hapten exposure. Looking at the study overall: Patients' scalps got diphenylcyclopropenone weekly throughout the approximately 24-week study. Study-wide findings and caveats: TCRs whose frequency exceeded 1 in 1000 remained the same following DPC sensitization. Patch test score was positively correlated with the counts of PT1 expanded TCRs.

On this clonotype: Its antigen remains unidentified.

CDR1 is SGHTS, CDR2 YDEGEE, per germline. Trimming took 4 bases from V and 2 from J, leaving 13 bases between them. This CDR3 has 14 residues. Time point specified: patch test 1, 2 weeks after DPC sensitization. As to treatment: therapeutic diphenylcyclopropenone sensitization with weekly scalp DPC. The library tagged each cDNA molecule with unique molecular identifiers. TCRdb reprocessed the RACE reads via MiXCR and lists one record per CDR3 protein. The data contain approximately 82,000 distinct CDR3 sequences, 10% to 15% of them singletons. The clonotype comes from a woman aged 55 to 70 with alopecia areata. Some clones in this sample may be carry-over from other donors' samples. This chain connects TRBV5-8 to TRBJ2-7, with D possibly TRBD1 on 6 matching bases. The sequencing used whole blood, collected in connection with sensitization to the hapten diphenylcyclopropenone (DPC). CDR3 loop: CASSNNRVTYEQYF. CDR3 bases: TGTGCCAGCAGCAACAACAGGGTTACCTACGAGCAGTACTTC.